The clone carrying this T cell receptor (beta chain) occurred a few times. Its antigen remains unidentified. The CDR3 is 15 residues long. Germline assignment: CDR1 DFQATT and CDR2 SNEGSKA (reference sequence). Trimming took 1 base from V and 5 from J; bases not matched to a gene: 5. These data are taken from a study of molecular identifiers for immune sequencing clone quantification. Study as a whole: In replicates, RNA taken from about 19,000 or 110,000 naive CD8 cells was divided five ways, and four portions underwent sequencing. The study's findings and limits: Underestimated sizes of highly expanded clones could result from identical TCR molecules that share a barcode.

The CD8+CD4-CCR7+CD45RA+ phenotype defined the sorted naive CD8 T cells. TCRdb called the PCR reads again in MiXCR, with one record for every CDR3 protein. The sample includes about 320,000 distinct CDR3 sequences, 20% to 25% of them seen just once. The chain couples TRBV20-1 to TRBJ2-2, with 9 bases fitting TRBD2. The material sequenced was naive CD8+ T cells from blood, with Jurkat cell RNA spiked in. Subset specified: FACS-sorted CD8+CD4-CCR7+CD45RA+ naive T cells. The TCR comes from a human donor in good health. Some libraries in this study had Jurkat cell RNA spiked in. The CDR3 coding sequence is TGCAGTGCTAGAGTTAGCGGGAGAGATACCGGGGAGCTGTTTTTT. Translation: CSARVSGRDTGELFF.